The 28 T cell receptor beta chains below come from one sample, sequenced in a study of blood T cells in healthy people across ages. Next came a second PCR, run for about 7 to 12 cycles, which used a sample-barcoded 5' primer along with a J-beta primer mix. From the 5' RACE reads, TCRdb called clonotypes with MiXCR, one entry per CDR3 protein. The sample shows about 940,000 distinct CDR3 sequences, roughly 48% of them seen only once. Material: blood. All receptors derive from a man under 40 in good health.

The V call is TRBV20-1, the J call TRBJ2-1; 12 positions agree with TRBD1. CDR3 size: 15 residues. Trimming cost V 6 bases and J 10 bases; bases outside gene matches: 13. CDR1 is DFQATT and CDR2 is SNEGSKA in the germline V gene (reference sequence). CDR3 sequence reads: CSAIRGGTGGFEQFF. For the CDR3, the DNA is TGCAGTGCAATCCGTGGCGGGACAGGGGGCTTCGAGCAGTTCTTC.

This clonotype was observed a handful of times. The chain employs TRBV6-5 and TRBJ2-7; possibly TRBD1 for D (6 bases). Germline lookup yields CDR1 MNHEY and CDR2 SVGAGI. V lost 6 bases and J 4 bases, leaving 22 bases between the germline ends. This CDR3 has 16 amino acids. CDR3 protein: CASRDEPTGKEYEQYF. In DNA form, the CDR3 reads TGTGCCAGCAGGGACGAACCGACAGGTAAAGAGTACGAGCAGTACTTC.

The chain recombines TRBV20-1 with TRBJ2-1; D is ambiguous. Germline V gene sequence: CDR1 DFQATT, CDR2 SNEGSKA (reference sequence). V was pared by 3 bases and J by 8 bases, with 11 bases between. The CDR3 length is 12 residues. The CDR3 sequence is CSASGVCDEQFF. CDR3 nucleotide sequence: TGCAGTGCTAGTGGGGTTTGCGATGAGCAGTTCTTC.

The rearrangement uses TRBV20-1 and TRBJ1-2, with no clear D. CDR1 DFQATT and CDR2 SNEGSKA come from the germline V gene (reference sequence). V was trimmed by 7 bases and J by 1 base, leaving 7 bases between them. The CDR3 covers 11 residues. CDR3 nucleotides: TGCAGTGGGGTGGATAACTATGGCTACACCTTC. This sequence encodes CSGVDNYGYTF.

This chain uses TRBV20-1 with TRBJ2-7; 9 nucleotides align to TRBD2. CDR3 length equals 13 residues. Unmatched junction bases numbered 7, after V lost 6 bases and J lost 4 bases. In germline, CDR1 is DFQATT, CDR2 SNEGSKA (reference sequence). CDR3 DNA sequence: TGCAGTGCCTCTAGCGGGGTAACTTACGAGCAGTACTTC. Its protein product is CSASSGVTYEQYF.

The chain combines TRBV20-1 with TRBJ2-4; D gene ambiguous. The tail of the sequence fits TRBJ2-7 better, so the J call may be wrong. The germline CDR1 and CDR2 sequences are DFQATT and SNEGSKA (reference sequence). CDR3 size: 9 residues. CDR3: CTPRYEQYF. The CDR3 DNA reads TGCACTCCACGTTACGAGCAGTACTTC.

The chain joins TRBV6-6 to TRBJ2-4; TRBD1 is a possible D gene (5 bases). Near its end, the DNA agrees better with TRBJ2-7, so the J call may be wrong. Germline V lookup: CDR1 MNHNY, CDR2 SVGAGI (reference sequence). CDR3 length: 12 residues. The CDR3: CASRPGSHEQYF. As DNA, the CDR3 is TGTGCCAGCAGGCCAGGGTCCCACGAGCAGTACTTC.

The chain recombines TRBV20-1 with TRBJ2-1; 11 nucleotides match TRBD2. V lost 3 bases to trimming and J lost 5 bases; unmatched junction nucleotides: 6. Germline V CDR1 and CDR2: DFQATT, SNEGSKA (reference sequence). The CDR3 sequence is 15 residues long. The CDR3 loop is CSASLAGGGNNEQFF. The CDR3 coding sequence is TGCAGTGCTAGTCTAGCGGGGGGTGGGAACAATGAGCAGTTCTTC.

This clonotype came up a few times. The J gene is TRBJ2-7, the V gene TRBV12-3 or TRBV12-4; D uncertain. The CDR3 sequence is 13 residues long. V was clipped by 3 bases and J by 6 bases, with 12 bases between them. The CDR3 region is CASSFLLTSEQYF. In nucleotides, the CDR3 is TGTGCCAGCAGTTTTCTACTGACGAGCGAGCAGTACTTC.

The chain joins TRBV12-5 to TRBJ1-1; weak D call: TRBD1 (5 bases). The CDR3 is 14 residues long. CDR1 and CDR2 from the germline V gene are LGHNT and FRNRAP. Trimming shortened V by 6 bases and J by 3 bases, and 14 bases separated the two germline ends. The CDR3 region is CASGPLRRDTEAFF. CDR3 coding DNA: TGTGCTAGTGGCCCCCTCCGCAGGGACACTGAAGCTTTCTTT.

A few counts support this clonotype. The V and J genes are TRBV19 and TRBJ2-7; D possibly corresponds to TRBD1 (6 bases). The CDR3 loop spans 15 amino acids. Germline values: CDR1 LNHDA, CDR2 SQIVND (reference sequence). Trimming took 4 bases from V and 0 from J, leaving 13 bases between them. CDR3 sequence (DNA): TGTGCCAGTAGTACCCCGAGGGGGAGCTCCTACGAGCAGTACTTC. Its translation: CASSTPRGSSYEQYF.

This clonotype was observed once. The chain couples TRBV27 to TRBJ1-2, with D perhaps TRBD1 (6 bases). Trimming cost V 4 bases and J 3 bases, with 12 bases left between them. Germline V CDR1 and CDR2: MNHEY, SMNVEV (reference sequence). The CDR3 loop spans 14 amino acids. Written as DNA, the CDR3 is TGTGCCAGCAGTTCCCAGGGGTTTTACTATGGCTACACCTTC. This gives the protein CASSSQGFYYGYTF.

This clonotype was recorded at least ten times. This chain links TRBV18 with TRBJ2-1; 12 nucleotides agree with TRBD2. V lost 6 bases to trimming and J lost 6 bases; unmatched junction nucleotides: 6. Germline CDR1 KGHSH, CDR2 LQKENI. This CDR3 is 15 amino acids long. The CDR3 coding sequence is TGTGCCAGCTCGCCTCTAGCGGGGGGGCTCAATGAGCAGTTCTTC. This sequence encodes CASSPLAGGLNEQFF.

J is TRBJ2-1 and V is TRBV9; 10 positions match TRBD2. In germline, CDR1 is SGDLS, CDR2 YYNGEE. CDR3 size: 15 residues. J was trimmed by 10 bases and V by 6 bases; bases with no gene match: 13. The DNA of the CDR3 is TGTGCCAGCAACGACCAGCGGGGGGGATTTCGCGAGCAGTTCTTC. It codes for CASNDQRGGFREQFF.

CDR3 in DNA: TGTGCCAGCTCACCACCCTCCCGGGACGAGCAGTACTTC. It is translated as CASSPPSRDEQYF. This sequence joins TRBV18 and TRBJ2-4; no clear D gene. The end of the DNA aligns better with TRBJ2-7, so the J call may be wrong. CDR3 length equals 13 residues. CDR1 and CDR2 (germline): KGHSH, LQKENI.

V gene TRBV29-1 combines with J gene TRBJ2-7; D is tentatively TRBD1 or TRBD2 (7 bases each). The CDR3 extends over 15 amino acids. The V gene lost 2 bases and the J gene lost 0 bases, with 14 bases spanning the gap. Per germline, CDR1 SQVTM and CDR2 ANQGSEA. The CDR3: CSVESRGDSSYEQYF. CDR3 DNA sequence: TGCAGCGTTGAATCCCGGGGGGACAGCTCCTACGAGCAGTACTTC.

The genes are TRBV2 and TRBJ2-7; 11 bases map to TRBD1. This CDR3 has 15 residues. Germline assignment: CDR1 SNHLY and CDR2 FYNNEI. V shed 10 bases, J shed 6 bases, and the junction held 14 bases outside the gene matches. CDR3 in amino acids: CANKPVRTGGFEQYF. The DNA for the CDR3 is TGTGCCAACAAACCCGTCCGGACAGGGGGCTTCGAGCAGTACTTC.

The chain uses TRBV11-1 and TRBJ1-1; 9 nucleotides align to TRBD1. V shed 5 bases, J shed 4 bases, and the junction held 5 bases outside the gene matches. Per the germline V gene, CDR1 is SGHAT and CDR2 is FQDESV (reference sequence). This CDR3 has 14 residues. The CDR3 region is CASSPTGGSTEAFF. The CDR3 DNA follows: TGTGCCAGCAGCCCGACAGGGGGTAGCACTGAAGCTTTCTTT. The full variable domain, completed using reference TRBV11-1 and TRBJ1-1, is EAEVAQSPRYKITEKSQAVAFWCDPISGHATLYWYRQILGQGPELLVQFQDESVVDDSQLPKDRFSAERLKGVDSTLKIQPAELGDSAMYLCASSPTGGSTEAFFGQGTRLTVV.

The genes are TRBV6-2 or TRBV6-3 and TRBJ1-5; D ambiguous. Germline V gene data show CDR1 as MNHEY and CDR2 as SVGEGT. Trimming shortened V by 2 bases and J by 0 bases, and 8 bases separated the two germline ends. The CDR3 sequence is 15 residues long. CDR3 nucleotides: TGTGCCAGCAGTTACGGCAGGTCTAGCAATCAGCCCCAGCATTTT. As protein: CASSYGRSSNQPQHF.

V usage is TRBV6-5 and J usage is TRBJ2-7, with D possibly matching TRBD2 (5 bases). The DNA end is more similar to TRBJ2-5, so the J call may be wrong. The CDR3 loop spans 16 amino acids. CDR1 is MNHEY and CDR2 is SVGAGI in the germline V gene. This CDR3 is CASSYIAGGSQETQYF. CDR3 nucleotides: TGTGCCAGCAGTTACATCGCGGGTGGGAGCCAAGAGACCCAGTACTTC.

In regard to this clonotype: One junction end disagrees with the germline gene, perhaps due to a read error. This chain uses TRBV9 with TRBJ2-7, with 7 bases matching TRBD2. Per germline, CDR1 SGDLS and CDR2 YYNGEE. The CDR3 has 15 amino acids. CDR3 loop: CAGSEVGGGPYEQYF. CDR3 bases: TGTGCCGGCAGCGAGGTGGGCGGGGGACCCTACGAGCAGTACTTC.

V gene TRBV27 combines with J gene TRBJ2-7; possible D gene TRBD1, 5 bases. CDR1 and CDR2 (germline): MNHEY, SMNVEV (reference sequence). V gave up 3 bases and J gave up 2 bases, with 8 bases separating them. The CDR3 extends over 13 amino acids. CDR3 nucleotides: TGTGCCAGCAGTTTCTTAGGGGCCTACGAGCAGTACTTC. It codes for CASSFLGAYEQYF.

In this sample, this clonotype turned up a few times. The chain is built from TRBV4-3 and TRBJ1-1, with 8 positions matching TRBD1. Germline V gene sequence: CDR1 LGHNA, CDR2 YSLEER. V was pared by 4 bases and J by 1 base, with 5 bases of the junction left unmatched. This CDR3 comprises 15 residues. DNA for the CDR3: TGCGCCAGCAGCCGGACAGGGATACAGAACACTGAAGCTTTCTTT. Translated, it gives CASSRTGIQNTEAFF.

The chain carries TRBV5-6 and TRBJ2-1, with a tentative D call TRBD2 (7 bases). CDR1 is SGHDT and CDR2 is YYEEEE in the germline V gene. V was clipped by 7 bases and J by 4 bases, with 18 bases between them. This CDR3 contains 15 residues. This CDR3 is CASGGDAGAYNEQFF. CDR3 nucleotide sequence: TGTGCCAGCGGGGGCGATGCGGGGGCTTACAATGAGCAGTTCTTC.

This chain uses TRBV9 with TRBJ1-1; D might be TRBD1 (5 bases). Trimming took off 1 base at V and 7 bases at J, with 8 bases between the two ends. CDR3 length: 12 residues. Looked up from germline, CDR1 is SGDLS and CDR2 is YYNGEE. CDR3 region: CASSVPDSEAFF. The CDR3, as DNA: TGTGCCAGCAGCGTACCCGACAGTGAAGCTTTCTTT.

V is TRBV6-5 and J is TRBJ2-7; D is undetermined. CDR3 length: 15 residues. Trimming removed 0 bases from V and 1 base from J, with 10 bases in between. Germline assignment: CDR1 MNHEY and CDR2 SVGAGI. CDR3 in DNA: TGTGCCAGCAGTTACTCATCAGGAATTTCCTACGAGCAGTACTTC. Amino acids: CASSYSSGISYEQYF.

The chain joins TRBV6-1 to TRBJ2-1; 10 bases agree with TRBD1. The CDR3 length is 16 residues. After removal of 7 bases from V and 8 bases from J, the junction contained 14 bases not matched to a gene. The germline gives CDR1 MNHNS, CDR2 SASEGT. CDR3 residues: CASTQTPGQGMDEQFF. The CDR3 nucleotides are TGTGCCAGCACCCAAACACCGGGACAGGGGATGGATGAGCAGTTCTTC.

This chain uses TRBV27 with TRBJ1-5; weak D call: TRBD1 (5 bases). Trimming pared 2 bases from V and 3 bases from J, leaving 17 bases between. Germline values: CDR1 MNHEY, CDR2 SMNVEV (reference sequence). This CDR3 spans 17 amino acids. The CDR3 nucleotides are TGTGCCAGCAGTTTACATCCGCAGGGTTGGAACAATCAGCCCCAGCATTTT. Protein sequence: CASSLHPQGWNNQPQHF.